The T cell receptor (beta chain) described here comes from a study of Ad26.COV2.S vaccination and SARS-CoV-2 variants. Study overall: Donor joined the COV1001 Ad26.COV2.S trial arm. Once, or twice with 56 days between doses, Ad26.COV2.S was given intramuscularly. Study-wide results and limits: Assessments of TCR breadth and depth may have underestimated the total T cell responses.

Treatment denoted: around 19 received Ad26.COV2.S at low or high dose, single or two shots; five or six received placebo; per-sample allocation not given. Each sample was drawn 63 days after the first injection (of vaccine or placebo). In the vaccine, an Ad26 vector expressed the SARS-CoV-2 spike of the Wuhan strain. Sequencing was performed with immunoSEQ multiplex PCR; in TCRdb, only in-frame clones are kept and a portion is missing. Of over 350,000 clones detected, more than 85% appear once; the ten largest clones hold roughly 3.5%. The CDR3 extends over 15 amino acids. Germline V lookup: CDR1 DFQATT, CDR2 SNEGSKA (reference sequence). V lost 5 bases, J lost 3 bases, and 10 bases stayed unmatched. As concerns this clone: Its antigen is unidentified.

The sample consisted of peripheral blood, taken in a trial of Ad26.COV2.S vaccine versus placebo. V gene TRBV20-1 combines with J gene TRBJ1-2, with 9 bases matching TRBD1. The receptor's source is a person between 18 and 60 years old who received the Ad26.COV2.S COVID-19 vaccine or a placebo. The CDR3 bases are TGCAGTGCTCGTGGACAGGGGAGGAGGTACTATGGCTACACCTTC. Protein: CSARGQGRRYYGYTF.